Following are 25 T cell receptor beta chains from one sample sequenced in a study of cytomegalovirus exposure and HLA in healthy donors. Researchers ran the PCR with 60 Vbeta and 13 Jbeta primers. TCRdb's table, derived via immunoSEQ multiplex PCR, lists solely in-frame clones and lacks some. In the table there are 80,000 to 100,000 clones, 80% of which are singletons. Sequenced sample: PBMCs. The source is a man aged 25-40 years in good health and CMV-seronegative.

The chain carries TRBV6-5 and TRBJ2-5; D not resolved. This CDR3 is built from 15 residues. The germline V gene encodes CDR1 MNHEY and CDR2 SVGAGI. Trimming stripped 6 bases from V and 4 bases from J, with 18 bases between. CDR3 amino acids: CASSRRFGSRETQYF. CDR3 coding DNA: TGTGCCAGCAGCCGAAGGTTCGGTAGCCGAGAGACCCAGTACTTC.

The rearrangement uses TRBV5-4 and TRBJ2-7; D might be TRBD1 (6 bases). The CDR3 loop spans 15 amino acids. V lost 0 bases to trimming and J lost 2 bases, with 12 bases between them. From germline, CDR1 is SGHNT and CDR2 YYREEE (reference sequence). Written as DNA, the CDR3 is TGTGCCAGCAGCTTGGTAGGTGCAGGGGCCTACGAGCAGTACTTC. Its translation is CASSLVGAGAYEQYF.

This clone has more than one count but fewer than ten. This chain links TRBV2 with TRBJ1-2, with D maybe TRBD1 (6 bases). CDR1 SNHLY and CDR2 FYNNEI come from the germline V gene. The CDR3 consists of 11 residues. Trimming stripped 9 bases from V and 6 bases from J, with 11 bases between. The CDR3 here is CASRDTHGYTF. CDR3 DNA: TGTGCCAGTAGGGACACCCATGGCTACACCTTC.

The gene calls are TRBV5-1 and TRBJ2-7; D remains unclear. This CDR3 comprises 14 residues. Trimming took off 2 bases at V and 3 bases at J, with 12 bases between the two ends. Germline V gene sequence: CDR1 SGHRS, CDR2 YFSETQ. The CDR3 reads CASSFYAGDYEQYF. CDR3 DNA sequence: TGCGCCAGCAGCTTTTATGCTGGAGACTACGAGCAGTACTTC.

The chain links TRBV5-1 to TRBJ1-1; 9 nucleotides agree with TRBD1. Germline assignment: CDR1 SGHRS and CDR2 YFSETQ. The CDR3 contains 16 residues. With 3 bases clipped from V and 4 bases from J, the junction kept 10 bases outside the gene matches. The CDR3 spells CASSWGGTGLSTEAFF. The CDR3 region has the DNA TGCGCCAGCAGCTGGGGGGGGACAGGGCTGAGCACTGAAGCTTTCTTT.

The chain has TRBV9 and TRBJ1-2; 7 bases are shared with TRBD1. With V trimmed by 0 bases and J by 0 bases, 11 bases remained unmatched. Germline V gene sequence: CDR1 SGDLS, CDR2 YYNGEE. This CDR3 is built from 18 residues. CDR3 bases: TGTGCCAGCAGCGTAGGAGAAGGGGGCTCTAAAGCTAACTATGGCTACACCTTC. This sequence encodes CASSVGEGGSKANYGYTF.

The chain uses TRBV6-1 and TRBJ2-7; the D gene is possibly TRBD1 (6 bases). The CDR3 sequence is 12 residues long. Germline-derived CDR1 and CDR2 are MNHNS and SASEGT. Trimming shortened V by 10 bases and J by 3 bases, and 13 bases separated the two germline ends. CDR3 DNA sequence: TGTGCCACCTGGGACACTCTCTACGAGCAGTACTTC. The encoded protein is CATWDTLYEQYF.

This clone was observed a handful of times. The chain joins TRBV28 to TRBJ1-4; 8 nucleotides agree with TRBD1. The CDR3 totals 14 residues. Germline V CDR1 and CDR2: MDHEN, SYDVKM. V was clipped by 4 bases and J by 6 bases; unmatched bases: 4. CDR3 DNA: TGTGCCAGCAGTTCGGACAGGGAGGATGAAAAACTGTTTTTT. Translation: CASSSDREDEKLFF.

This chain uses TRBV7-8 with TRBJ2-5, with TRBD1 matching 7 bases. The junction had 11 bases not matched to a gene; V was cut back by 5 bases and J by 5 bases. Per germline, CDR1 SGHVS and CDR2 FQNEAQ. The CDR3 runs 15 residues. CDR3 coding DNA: TGTGCCAGCAGCCCTACCACAGGGGTTAGGGAGACCCAGTACTTC. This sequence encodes CASSPTTGVRETQYF.

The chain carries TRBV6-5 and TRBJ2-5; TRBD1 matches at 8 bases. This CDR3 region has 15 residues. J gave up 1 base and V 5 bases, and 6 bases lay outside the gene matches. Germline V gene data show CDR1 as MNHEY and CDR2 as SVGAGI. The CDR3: CASSRSGTGQETQYF. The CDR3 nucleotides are TGTGCCAGCAGTCGATCCGGGACAGGCCAAGAGACCCAGTACTTC.

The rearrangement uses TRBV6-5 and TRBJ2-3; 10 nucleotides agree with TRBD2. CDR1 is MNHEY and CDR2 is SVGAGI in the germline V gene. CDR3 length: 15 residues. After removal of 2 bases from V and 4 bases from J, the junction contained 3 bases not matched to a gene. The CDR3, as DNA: TGTGCCAGCAGTTACGCTAGCGGGGGCGCAGATACGCAGTATTTT. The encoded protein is CASSYASGGADTQYF.

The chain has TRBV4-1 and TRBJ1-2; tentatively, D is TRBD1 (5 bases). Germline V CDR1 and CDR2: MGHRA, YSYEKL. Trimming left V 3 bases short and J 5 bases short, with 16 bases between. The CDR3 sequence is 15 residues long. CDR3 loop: CASSHRGGQGYGYTF. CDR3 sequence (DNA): TGCGCCAGCAGCCACAGAGGCGGCCAGGGATATGGCTACACCTTC.

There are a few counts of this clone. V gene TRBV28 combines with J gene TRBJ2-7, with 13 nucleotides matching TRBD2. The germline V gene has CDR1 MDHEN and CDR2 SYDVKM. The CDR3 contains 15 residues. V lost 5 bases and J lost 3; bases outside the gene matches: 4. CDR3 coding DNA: TGTGCCAGCAGTCTCGGACTAGCGGGGGACTACGAGCAGTACTTC. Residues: CASSLGLAGDYEQYF.

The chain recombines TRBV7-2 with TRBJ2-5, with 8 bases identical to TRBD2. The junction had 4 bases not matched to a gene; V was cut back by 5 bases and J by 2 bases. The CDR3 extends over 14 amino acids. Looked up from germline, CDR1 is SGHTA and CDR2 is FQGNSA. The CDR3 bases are TGTGCCAGCAGCCTCGGGGGGGGTCAAGAGACCCAGTACTTC. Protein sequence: CASSLGGGQETQYF. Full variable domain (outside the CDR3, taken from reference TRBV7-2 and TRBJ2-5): GAGVSQSPSNKVTEKGKDVELRCDPISGHTALYWYRQSLGQGLEFLIYFQGNSAPDKSGLPSDRFSAERTGGSVSTLTIQRTQQEDSAVYLCASSLGGGQETQYFGPGTRLLVL.

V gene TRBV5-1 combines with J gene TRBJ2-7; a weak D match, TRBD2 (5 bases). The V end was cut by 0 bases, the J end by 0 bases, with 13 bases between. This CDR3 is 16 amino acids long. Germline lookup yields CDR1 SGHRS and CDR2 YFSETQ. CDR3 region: CASSLDWSGSSYEQYF. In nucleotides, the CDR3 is TGCGCCAGCAGCTTGGATTGGTCGGGGAGCTCCTACGAGCAGTACTTC.

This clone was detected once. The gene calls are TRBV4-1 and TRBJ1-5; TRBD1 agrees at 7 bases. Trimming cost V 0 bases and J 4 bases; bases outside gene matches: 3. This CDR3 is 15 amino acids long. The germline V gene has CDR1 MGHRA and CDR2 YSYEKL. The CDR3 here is CASSQDPTGNQPQHF. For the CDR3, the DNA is TGCGCCAGCAGCCAAGACCCGACAGGGAATCAGCCCCAGCATTTT.

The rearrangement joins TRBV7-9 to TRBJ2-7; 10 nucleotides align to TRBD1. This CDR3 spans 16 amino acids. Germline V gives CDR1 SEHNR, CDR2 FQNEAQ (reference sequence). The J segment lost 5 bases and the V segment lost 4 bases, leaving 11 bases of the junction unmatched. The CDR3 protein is CASSSSRGQGSHEQYF. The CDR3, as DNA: TGTGCCAGCAGCTCCTCCAGGGGACAGGGGAGCCACGAGCAGTACTTC.

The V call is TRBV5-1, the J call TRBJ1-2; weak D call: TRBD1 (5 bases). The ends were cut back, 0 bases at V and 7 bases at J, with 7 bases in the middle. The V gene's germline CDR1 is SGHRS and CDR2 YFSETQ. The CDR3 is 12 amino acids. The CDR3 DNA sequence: TGCGCCAGCAGCTTGGCCGGGGGTGGCTACACCTTC. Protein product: CASSLAGGGYTF.

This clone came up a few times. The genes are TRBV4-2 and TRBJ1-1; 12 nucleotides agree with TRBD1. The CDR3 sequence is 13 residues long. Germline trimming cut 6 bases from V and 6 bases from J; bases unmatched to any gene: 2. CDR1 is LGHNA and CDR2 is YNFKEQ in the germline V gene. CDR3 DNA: TGTGCCAGCAGAGGGACAGGGGGCCCTGAAGCTTTCTTT. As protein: CASRGTGGPEAFF.

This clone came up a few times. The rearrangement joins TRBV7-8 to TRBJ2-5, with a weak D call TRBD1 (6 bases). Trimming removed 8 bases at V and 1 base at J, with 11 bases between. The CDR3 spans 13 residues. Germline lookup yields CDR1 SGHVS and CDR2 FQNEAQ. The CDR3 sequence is CASVGHFQETQYF. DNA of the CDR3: TGTGCCAGCGTGGGACACTTCCAAGAGACCCAGTACTTC.

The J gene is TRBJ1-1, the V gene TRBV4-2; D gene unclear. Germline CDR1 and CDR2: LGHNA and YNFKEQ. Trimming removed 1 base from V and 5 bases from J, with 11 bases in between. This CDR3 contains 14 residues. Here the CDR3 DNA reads TGTGCCAGCAGCCAAGGCCGGTTAGATACTGAAGCTTTCTTT. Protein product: CASSQGRLDTEAFF.

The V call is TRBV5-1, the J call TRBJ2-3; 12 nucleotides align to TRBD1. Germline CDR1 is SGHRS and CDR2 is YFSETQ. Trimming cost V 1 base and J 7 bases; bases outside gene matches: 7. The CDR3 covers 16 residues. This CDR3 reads CASSLTPGQGAHTQYF. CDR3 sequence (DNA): TGCGCCAGCAGCTTGACCCCGGGACAGGGGGCCCATACGCAGTATTTT. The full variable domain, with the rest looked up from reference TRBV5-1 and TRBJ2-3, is KAGVTQTPRYLIKTRGQQVTLSCSPISGHRSVSWYQQTPGQGLQFLFEYFSETQRNKGNFPGRFSGRQFSNSRSEMNVSTLELGDSALYLCASSLTPGQGAHTQYFGPGTRLTVL.

CDR3 amino acids: CASSAQGWDEQFF. The CDR3, as DNA: TGTGCCAGCAGCGCACAGGGTTGGGATGAGCAGTTCTTC. This rearrangement joins TRBV7-9 to TRBJ2-1; D may be TRBD1 (6 bases). The CDR3 contains 13 residues. The V gene's germline CDR1 is SEHNR and CDR2 FQNEAQ (reference sequence). The V gene lost 5 bases and the J gene lost 8 bases, with 13 bases spanning the gap.

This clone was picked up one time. The CDR3 nucleotides read TGTGCCAGCAGCTTAGAGGGGGCGAGTAATGAAAAACTGTTTTTT. Its translation is CASSLEGASNEKLFF. The J gene is TRBJ1-4, the V gene TRBV7-6, with 7 bases fitting TRBD1. Germline V gene data show CDR1 as SGHVS and CDR2 as FNYEAQ. CDR3 length: 15 amino acids. J gave up 4 bases and V 1 base, and 3 bases lay outside the gene matches. Full variable domain (missing parts from reference TRBV7-6 and TRBJ1-4): GAGVSQSPRYKVTKRGQDVALRCDPISGHVSLYWYRQALGQGPEFLTYFNYEAQQDKSGLPNDRFSAERPEGSISTLTIQRTEQRDSAMYRCASSLEGASNEKLFFGSGTQLSVL.

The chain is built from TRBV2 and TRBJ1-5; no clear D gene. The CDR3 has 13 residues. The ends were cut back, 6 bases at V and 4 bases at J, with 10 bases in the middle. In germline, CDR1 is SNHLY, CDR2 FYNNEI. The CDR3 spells CASSVDLNQPQHF. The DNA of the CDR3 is TGTGCCAGCAGCGTCGACTTGAATCAGCCCCAGCATTTT.